These 28 T cell receptor beta chains came from one sample sequenced in a study of cytomegalovirus exposure and HLA in healthy donors (dated by TCRdb to about 2017). Library preparation was by the immunoSEQ multiplex PCR assay. For the multiplex PCR, a mixture combining 60 forward primers for TCR Vbeta segments and 13 reverse primers for TCR Jbeta segments was used. The immuneACCESS repertoire file appears here via TCRdb, limited to in-frame rearrangements. These files lack a portion of the clones; in checked studies, under half of the deficit traces to unresolved V genes, and the cause of the others is not known. This sample's table carries roughly 78,000 clones. The ten largest clonotypes hold under 0.9% of the sample. Sequencing was performed on PBMCs. All receptors come from a boy between 5 and 17 years old in good health and CMV-seronegative.

The chain links TRBV6-5 to TRBJ2-7; 7 bases match TRBD1. The junction had 4 bases not matched to a gene; V was cut back by 0 bases and J by 2 bases. The germline V gene has CDR1 MNHEY and CDR2 SVGAGI. This CDR3 region has 15 residues. This chain's CDR3 is CASSYSVQGTYEQYF. The CDR3 DNA reads TGTGCCAGCAGTTACTCGGTACAGGGGACCTACGAGCAGTACTTC.

V usage is TRBV29-1 and J usage is TRBJ2-7; the D gene is possibly TRBD1 (6 bases). Trimming pared 4 bases from V and 4 bases from J, leaving 20 bases between. The CDR3 loop spans 15 amino acids. Germline loops: CDR1 SQVTM, CDR2 ANQGSEA. The CDR3 DNA is TGCAGCGTTGTAGCTGGGGGCCTCGTCAATTACGAGCAGTACTTC. It yields the protein CSVVAGGLVNYEQYF.

V gene TRBV5-1 combines with J gene TRBJ2-1; 10 bases agree with TRBD2. The CDR3 runs 16 residues. V was pared by 0 bases and J by 4 bases, with 4 bases of the junction left unmatched. CDR1 and CDR2 (germline): SGHRS, YFSETQ. CDR3 loop: CASSLASGGRYNEQFF. The CDR3 DNA follows: TGCGCCAGCAGCTTGGCTAGCGGGGGTAGGTACAATGAGCAGTTCTTC.

This rearrangement joins TRBV4-1 to TRBJ2-7, with 10 bases matching TRBD2. Unmatched junction bases numbered 6, after V lost 4 bases and J lost 0 bases. The CDR3 has 16 residues. Germline CDR1 and CDR2: MGHRA and YSYEKL. As DNA, the CDR3 is TGCGCCAGCAGCCTACAACTAGCGGGGAACTCCTACGAGCAGTACTTC. It yields the protein CASSLQLAGNSYEQYF.

This chain uses TRBV13 with TRBJ2-7, with 14 bases matching TRBD2. V dropped 5 bases and J dropped 2; count of bases not matched to a gene: 8. CDR1 and CDR2 from the germline V gene are PRHDT and FYEKMQ (reference sequence). The CDR3 totals 17 residues. The CDR3 protein is CASSRGGLAGVPYEQYF. CDR3 bases: TGTGCCAGCAGCCGGGGGGGACTAGCGGGAGTCCCCTACGAGCAGTACTTC. The whole variable domain, filled in from reference TRBV13 and TRBJ2-7, reads AAGVIQSPRHLIKEKRETATLKCYPIPRHDTVYWYQQGPGQDPQFLISFYEKMQSDKGSIPDRFSAQQFSDYHSELNMSSLELGDSALYFCASSRGGLAGVPYEQYFGPGTRLTVT.

This chain links TRBV29-1 with TRBJ2-3; possibly TRBD2 for D (6 bases). CDR1 SQVTM and CDR2 ANQGSEA come from the germline V gene. This CDR3 comprises 13 residues. CDR3 loop: CSELADSTDTQYF. CDR3 DNA: TGCAGTGAATTAGCGGATTCCACAGATACGCAGTATTTT.

As concerns this clone: The sample contains more than one DNA sequence encoding this CDR3. This rearrangement joins TRBV7-9 to TRBJ2-7, with D hard to call. This CDR3 comprises 14 residues. Germline V gene data show CDR1 as SEHNR and CDR2 as FQNEAQ (reference sequence). V lost 0 bases, J lost 0 bases, and 6 bases lay in between. The DNA of the CDR3 is TGTGCCAGCAGCTTAGCTGGCAGCTCCTACGAGCAGTACTTC. Translation: CASSLAGSSYEQYF.

This chain connects TRBV7-6 to TRBJ1-1; TRBD1 agrees at 10 bases. The V gene end was trimmed by 1 base and the J gene end by 2 bases; junction bases not matched to a gene: 10. The CDR3 is 18 amino acids. Looked up from germline, CDR1 is SGHVS and CDR2 is FNYEAQ. The DNA for the CDR3 is TGTGCCAGCAGCTTAGGGTCGGGACAGGGGTTACTCAACACTGAAGCTTTCTTT. It yields the protein CASSLGSGQGLLNTEAFF.

The gene calls are TRBV28 and TRBJ1-1, with D maybe TRBD1 (6 bases). The germline V and J ends were trimmed by 6 bases and 6 bases, with 17 bases remaining between them. This CDR3 has 14 amino acids. CDR1 and CDR2 from the germline V gene are MDHEN and SYDVKM. CDR3 sequence: CASRFQGTSAEAFF. The CDR3 nucleotides read TGTGCCAGCAGGTTTCAAGGGACATCGGCTGAAGCTTTCTTT.

This chain connects TRBV29-1 to TRBJ2-1, with TRBD2 matching over 9 bases. Trimming took 6 bases from V and 8 from J; bases not matched to a gene: 23. Germline lookup yields CDR1 SQVTM and CDR2 ANQGSEA. This CDR3 region has 18 residues. The CDR3 DNA is TGCAGCGTGGGGGAGGGGGACGGCGGGAGGGCCTGTTGCGATGAGCAGTTCTTC. Protein sequence: CSVGEGDGGRACCDEQFF.

The chain links TRBV6-5 to TRBJ1-5; 7 bases align to TRBD1. CDR1 and CDR2 (germline): MNHEY, SVGAGI. This CDR3 is 16 amino acids long. The junction had 10 bases not matched to a gene; V was cut back by 4 bases and J by 4 bases. The CDR3 here is CASSSERTGTNQPQHF. The CDR3 nucleotides are TGTGCCAGCAGTTCCGAGCGGACAGGAACAAATCAGCCCCAGCATTTT.

This chain connects TRBV5-1 to TRBJ1-4, with D unclear. With 0 bases removed from V and 0 bases from J, the gap between germline ends came to 6 bases. In germline, CDR1 is SGHRS, CDR2 YFSETQ. CDR3 length: 15 residues. The CDR3 loop is CASSLDAATNEKLFF. The DNA of the CDR3 is TGCGCCAGCAGCTTGGACGCAGCAACTAATGAAAAACTGTTTTTT.

CDR3 in amino acids: CASSPTSSYEQYF. The CDR3 nucleotides are TGTGCCAGCAGCCCTACTAGCTCCTACGAGCAGTACTTC. V usage is TRBV4-2 and J usage is TRBJ2-7; a possible D gene is TRBD2 (5 bases). Germline lookup yields CDR1 LGHNA and CDR2 YNFKEQ. This CDR3 has 13 amino acids. With 4 bases removed from V and 0 bases from J, the gap between germline ends came to 7 bases.

This chain joins TRBV27 and TRBJ2-1; D uncertain. Germline CDR1 is MNHEY and CDR2 is SMNVEV (reference sequence). V was shortened by 6 bases and J by 8 bases, with 17 bases between the two germline ends. This CDR3 is 14 amino acids long. CDR3 nucleotide sequence: TGTGCCAGCAGGCCGACTGGTGGTCCGGATGAGCAGTTCTTC. Its translation: CASRPTGGPDEQFF.

The chain couples TRBV30 to TRBJ1-2, with D perhaps matching TRBD1 (6 bases). Trimming left V 3 bases short and J 7 bases short, with 15 bases between. The CDR3 has 13 amino acids. The germline V gene encodes CDR1 GTSNPN and CDR2 SVGIG (reference sequence). The CDR3 DNA reads TGTGCCTGGAGCCCCGGGGGGCGCAGTGGCTACACCTTC. Translated: CAWSPGGRSGYTF.

The V call is TRBV20-1, the J call TRBJ1-1; D is undetermined. Between the trimmed V and J ends, which lost 7 bases and 8 bases, there was a span of 14 bases. Germline V gene lookup returns CDR1 DFQATT and CDR2 SNEGSKA (reference sequence). The CDR3 length is 11 residues. CDR3 in amino acids: CSGSSAGEAFF. The CDR3 region has the DNA TGCAGTGGTTCAAGTGCAGGAGAAGCTTTCTTT.

The chain employs TRBV5-1 and TRBJ2-7; 9 bases are a match to TRBD2. CDR3 length: 17 residues. The germline gives CDR1 SGHRS, CDR2 YFSETQ. V shed 4 bases and J 3 bases; nucleotides not matched to a gene: 14. CDR3 DNA: TGCGCCAGCAGCCCCGGAGTCGGGACTAGCCCGGTCTACGAGCAGTACTTC. This gives the protein CASSPGVGTSPVYEQYF. The full variable domain, its missing parts supplied by reference TRBV5-1 and TRBJ2-7, is KAGVTQTPRYLIKTRGQQVTLSCSPISGHRSVSWYQQTPGQGLQFLFEYFSETQRNKGNFPGRFSGRQFSNSRSEMNVSTLELGDSALYLCASSPGVGTSPVYEQYFGPGTRLTVT.

The chain links TRBV25-1 to TRBJ1-4; D is possibly TRBD1 (5 bases). The CDR3 has 17 residues. Trimming removed 6 bases from V and 2 bases from J, with 19 bases in between. Germline CDR1 is MGHDK and CDR2 is SYGVNS. CDR3 coding DNA: TGTGCCAGCAGGCCCGGGCCGGGGGGGACGACTAATGAAAAACTGTTTTTT. It encodes CASRPGPGGTTNEKLFF.

The chain combines TRBV29-1 with TRBJ2-1; a weak D match, TRBD1 (5 bases). CDR3 length: 14 residues. CDR1 and CDR2 from the germline V gene are SQVTM and ANQGSEA. V was pared by 6 bases and J by 6 bases, with 18 bases between. The CDR3 bases are TGCAGCGTCCAACAGGTTGTCAGCACCAATGAGCAGTTCTTC. Protein sequence: CSVQQVVSTNEQFF.

CDR3 region: CASSPGLSTDTQYF. The DNA for the CDR3 is TGCGCCAGCAGCCCGGGACTGTCCACAGATACGCAGTATTTT. V is TRBV4-1 and J is TRBJ2-3; possible D gene TRBD2, 6 bases. The CDR3 consists of 14 residues. Germline V gene lookup returns CDR1 MGHRA and CDR2 YSYEKL. Trimming took 4 bases from V and 2 from J, leaving 10 bases between them.

The chain is built from TRBV2 and TRBJ1-5; D unresolved. Trimming took 7 bases from V and 1 from J, leaving 8 bases between them. There are 13 residues in the CDR3. Looked up from germline, CDR1 is SNHLY and CDR2 is FYNNEI. Written as DNA, the CDR3 is TGTGCCAGCATTGAGAGGAGCAATCAGCCCCAGCATTTT. Encoded protein: CASIERSNQPQHF. Full variable domain (outside the CDR3, taken from reference TRBV2 and TRBJ1-5): EPEVTQTPSHQVTQMGQEVILRCVPISNHLYFYWYRQILGQKVEFLVSFYNNEISEKSEIFDDQFSVERPDGSNFTLKIRSTKLEDSAMYFCASIERSNQPQHFGDGTRLSIL.

The chain uses TRBV27 and TRBJ1-4; TRBD1 agrees at 7 bases. V dropped 5 bases and J dropped 10; count of bases not matched to a gene: 4. Per germline, CDR1 MNHEY and CDR2 SMNVEV (reference sequence). The CDR3 spans 12 residues. The CDR3 protein is CASSTRQGKLFF. DNA of the CDR3: TGTGCCAGCAGTACAAGACAGGGAAAACTGTTTTTT.

The chain links TRBV6-6 to TRBJ2-1; D is possibly TRBD1 (6 bases). The V gene lost 2 bases and the J gene lost 4 bases, with 12 bases spanning the gap. Germline V gene data show CDR1 as MNHNY and CDR2 as SVGAGI (reference sequence). CDR3 size: 15 residues. Here the CDR3 DNA reads TGTGCCAGCAGTTACAGTAGGGACACTTACAATGAGCAGTTCTTC. It yields the protein CASSYSRDTYNEQFF.

The V and J genes are TRBV11-2 and TRBJ1-1; D is unclear. The V end lost 5 bases, the J end lost 1 base, and 8 bases lay between the germline ends. The V gene's germline CDR1 is SGHAT and CDR2 FQNNGV. CDR3 length: 13 residues. The CDR3 sequence is CASSLRQNTEAFF. CDR3 bases: TGTGCCAGCAGCCTAAGACAGAACACTGAAGCTTTCTTT. The whole variable domain, filled in from reference TRBV11-2 and TRBJ1-1, reads EAGVAQSPRYKIIEKRQSVAFWCNPISGHATLYWYQQILGQGPKLLIQFQNNGVVDDSQLPKDRFSAERLKGVDSTLKIQPAKLEDSAVYLCASSLRQNTEAFFGQGTRLTVV.

The J gene is TRBJ2-1, the V gene TRBV6-1, with 9 bases aligning to TRBD2. V was clipped by 6 bases and J by 5 bases; unmatched bases: 5. The CDR3 covers 14 residues. Germline V gene lookup returns CDR1 MNHNS and CDR2 SASEGT. This chain's CDR3 is CASRRLAADNEQFF. DNA of the CDR3: TGTGCCAGCAGGAGACTAGCGGCGGACAATGAGCAGTTCTTC.

As regards this clone: One end of the junction fails to match germline, which may point to a read error. This specimen includes other DNA sequences encoding the same CDR3. The V call is TRBV6-1, the J call TRBJ2-7; 7 positions match TRBD1. Looked up from germline, CDR1 is MNHNS and CDR2 is SASEGT. CDR3 length equals 15 residues. The CDR3 here is CASSETGNIVYEQYF. The CDR3 nucleotides are TGCGCCAGCAGTGAGACAGGGAATATCGTCTACGAGCAGTACTTC.

The chain carries TRBV7-2 and TRBJ2-2; 7 bases are a match to TRBD1. The CDR3 is 16 residues long. V lost 5 bases, J lost 1 base, and 7 bases stayed unmatched. Per the germline V gene, CDR1 is SGHTA and CDR2 is FQGNSA. CDR3 region: CASSPGTVRNTGELFF. The CDR3 DNA sequence: TGTGCCAGCAGCCCTGGGACAGTGAGGAACACCGGGGAGCTGTTTTTT.

The chain uses TRBV13 and TRBJ2-3; 14 bases are shared with TRBD2. The CDR3 covers 18 residues. Per the germline V gene, CDR1 is PRHDT and CDR2 is FYEKMQ (reference sequence). Trimming cost V 5 bases and J 2 bases; bases outside gene matches: 9. The CDR3 nucleotides read TGTGCCAGCAGCCTGCCGGGACTAGCGGGGGCCTCCACAGATACGCAGTATTTT. This encodes CASSLPGLAGASTDTQYF.